These 27 T cell receptor beta chains originate from one sample sequenced in a study of T-cell reconstitution after alpha-beta-depleted transplantation in children. Unique molecular identifiers were incorporated into the prepared TCRbeta library. TCRdb redid the calling of the PCR reads with MiXCR, one entry per CDR3 protein. The table has 640,000 or so distinct CDR3 sequences, 15% to 20% seen once; the top ten hold approximately 1%. The sample consisted of PBMCs from the stem cell graft donor, taken from the stem cell graft. These receptor sequences come from a human donor who donated a stem cell graft to a child with acute myeloid leukemia.

With respect to this clonotype: A much larger clone sits a single nucleotide away, making a read error possible. This chain links TRBV12-3 or TRBV12-4 with TRBJ2-1; possibly TRBD1 or TRBD2 for D (5 bases each). Trimming took 6 bases from V and 10 from J, leaving 13 bases between them. The CDR3 has 12 amino acids. The DNA of the CDR3 is TGTGCCAGCAGAACCGGGACCTACGAGCAGTTCTTC. Translating gives CASRTGTYEQFF.

The sample holds a few counts of this clonotype. The chain links TRBV4-1 to TRBJ1-4, with 9 bases identical to TRBD1. The CDR3 extends over 17 amino acids. With V trimmed by 5 bases and J by 7 bases, 14 bases remained unmatched. CDR1 is MGHRA and CDR2 is YSYEKL in the germline V gene. In DNA form, the CDR3 reads TGCGCCAGCAGCTCTCTTCCCTCCGGGACAGGGAGTGAAAAACTGTTTTTT. It yields the protein CASSSLPSGTGSEKLFF.

This chain links TRBV7-8 with TRBJ2-1; 7 bases are a match to TRBD1. This CDR3 is built from 15 residues. CDR1 and CDR2 (germline): SGHVS, FQNEAQ. V was pared by 1 base and J by 7 bases, with 7 bases of the junction left unmatched. The chain's CDR3 is CASSLVGGGLNEQFF. CDR3 bases: TGTGCCAGCAGCTTAGTAGGGGGCGGATTAAATGAGCAGTTCTTC.

The chain has TRBV5-1 and TRBJ1-5; a weak D match, TRBD1 (5 bases). The germline gives CDR1 SGHRS, CDR2 YFSETQ. The CDR3 sequence is 15 residues long. The ends were cut back, 0 bases at V and 7 bases at J, with 14 bases in the middle. CDR3 in amino acids: CASSLAEGIGQPQHF. In nucleotides, the CDR3 is TGCGCCAGCAGCTTGGCCGAGGGGATCGGGCAGCCCCAGCATTTT.

Many counts were recorded for this clonotype. This rearrangement joins TRBV5-1 to TRBJ1-5; 7 nucleotides match TRBD1. Trimming removed 5 bases from V and 6 bases from J; junction bases left unmatched: 8. The CDR3 runs to 14 residues. Germline values: CDR1 SGHRS, CDR2 YFSETQ. Here the CDR3 DNA reads TGCGCCAGCAGTCCTGGGACAGTAGGTCAGCCCCAGCATTTT. This gives the protein CASSPGTVGQPQHF.

V usage is TRBV27 and J usage is TRBJ2-3; possible D gene TRBD1, 6 bases. Germline loops: CDR1 MNHEY, CDR2 SMNVEV (reference sequence). This CDR3 is 16 amino acids long. V was trimmed by 3 bases and J by 3 bases, leaving 16 bases between them. CDR3 amino acids: CASSFLGATVTDTQYF. The CDR3, as DNA: TGTGCCAGCAGTTTCCTGGGGGCCACGGTTACAGATACGCAGTATTTT.

This clonotype showed up many times. The chain joins TRBV20-1 to TRBJ2-7, with unresolved D. Deletions cut 5 bases from V and 0 bases from J, with 14 bases between. This CDR3 has 14 amino acids. Germline loops: CDR1 DFQATT, CDR2 SNEGSKA (reference sequence). CDR3 DNA sequence: TGCAGTGCTGAGTCGGCGGTAAGCTCCTACGAGCAGTACTTC. This codes for CSAESAVSSYEQYF.

The rearrangement joins TRBV27 to TRBJ2-1; 7 nucleotides line up with TRBD1. Losses at the gene ends were 2 bases for V and 8 bases for J; bases not matched to a gene: 6. Per germline, CDR1 MNHEY and CDR2 SMNVEV (reference sequence). The CDR3 extends over 14 amino acids. CDR3 in amino acids: CASSLIDRVDEQFF. The CDR3 bases are TGTGCCAGCAGTTTAATTGACAGGGTCGATGAGCAGTTCTTC.

This clonotype was picked up one time. One end of the junction fails to match germline, which may point to a read error. The genes are TRBV4-2 and TRBJ2-5; D not resolved. This CDR3 has 13 amino acids. Germline assignment: CDR1 LGHNA and CDR2 YNFKEQ. CDR3 sequence: CAISFGQIETQYF. The DNA of the CDR3 is TGTGCCATCAGCTTCGGGCAGATTGAGACCCAGTACTTC.

This clonotype was observed once. This clone may be a read error of a much larger clone one base away. The rearrangement uses TRBV20-1 and TRBJ1-5, with a weak D call TRBD1 (6 bases). The CDR3 has 15 residues. The V end was cut by 3 bases, the J end by 3 bases, with 15 bases between. Germline CDR1 DFQATT, CDR2 SNEGSKA (reference sequence). CDR3 amino acids: CSARVGGGTNQPQHF. For the CDR3, the DNA is TGCAGTGCTAGGGTAGGGGGAGGTACCAATCAGCCCCAGCATTTT.

This clonotype showed up many times. The chain is built from TRBV5-5 and TRBJ1-6; a weak D match, TRBD1 (5 bases). The CDR3 loop spans 17 amino acids. Trimming pared 4 bases from V and 0 bases from J, leaving 14 bases between. Germline loops: CDR1 SGHKS, CDR2 YYEKEE (reference sequence). CDR3 sequence reads: CASSSRDGSSYNSPLHF. The CDR3 bases are TGTGCCAGCAGCAGCCGGGACGGCAGCTCCTATAATTCACCCCTCCACTTT.

Only a few counts were recorded for this clonotype. The rearrangement uses TRBV12-3 or TRBV12-4 and TRBJ1-2; no reliable D call. The ends were cut back, 2 bases at V and 8 bases at J, with 15 bases in the middle. The CDR3 totals 14 residues. For the CDR3, the DNA is TGTGCCAGCAGTTTATTGGGCAGAGGGAACGGCTACACCTTC. This gives the protein CASSLLGRGNGYTF.

Comment on this clonotype: A read error may be the cause here, since a much bigger clone is one base away. The genes are TRBV29-1 and TRBJ1-5; no definite D call. The germline V and J ends were trimmed by 5 bases and 4 bases, with 9 bases remaining between them. The germline V gene has CDR1 SQVTM and CDR2 ANQGSEA. The CDR3 has 12 residues. CDR3 in amino acids: CSVRPGNQPQHF. The DNA for the CDR3 is TGCAGCGTTAGACCGGGAAATCAGCCCCAGCATTTT. The variable domain in full, with the rest retrieved from reference TRBV29-1 and TRBJ1-5, is SAVISQKPSRDICQRGTSLTIQCQVDSQVTMMFWYRQQPGQSLTLIATANQGSEATYESGFVIDKFPISRPNLTFSTLTVSNMSPEDSSIYLCSVRPGNQPQHFGDGTRLSIL.

The chain links TRBV7-2 to TRBJ2-7, with D hard to call. The CDR3 has 14 residues. V gave up 1 base and J gave up 0 bases, with 7 bases separating them. Germline lookup yields CDR1 SGHTA and CDR2 FQGNSA. CDR3 sequence reads: CASSLDYSSYEQYV. The CDR3 DNA is TGTGCCAGCAGCTTAGATTACAGCTCCTACGAGCAGTACGTC.

This clonotype came up many times. The chain is built from TRBV7-9 and TRBJ2-7; the match to TRBD1 covers 10 bases. The CDR3 has 16 residues. Unmatched junction bases numbered 10, after V lost 3 bases and J lost 5 bases. Germline-derived CDR1 and CDR2 are SEHNR and FQNEAQ (reference sequence). The CDR3 DNA sequence: TGTGCCAGCAGCTTTCCCGGGGGGACAGGGGACCACGAGCAGTACTTC. The encoded protein is CASSFPGGTGDHEQYF. The full variable domain, its missing parts supplied by reference TRBV7-9 and TRBJ2-7, is DTGVSQNPRHKITKRGQNVTFRCDPISEHNRLYWYRQTLGQGPEFLTYFQNEAQLEKSRLLSDRFSAERPKGSFSTLEIQRTEQGDSAMYLCASSFPGGTGDHEQYFGPGTRLTVT.

V and J are TRBV11-1 and TRBJ1-1; possibly TRBD1 for D (6 bases). Germline-derived CDR1 and CDR2 are SGHAT and FQDESV (reference sequence). The CDR3 is 18 residues long. V was cut by 3 bases and J by 0 bases, with 20 bases left in between. The CDR3 sequence is CASSLAGRARGLNTEAFF. The CDR3 coding sequence is TGTGCCAGCAGCTTGGCGGGACGGGCCCGGGGGCTGAACACTGAAGCTTTCTTT.

This clonotype was recorded at least ten times. The genes are TRBV29-1 and TRBJ2-3, with a tentative D call TRBD2 (7 bases). This CDR3 contains 15 residues. V shed 8 bases and J shed 4 bases, with 22 bases lying between them. Germline CDR1 is SQVTM and CDR2 is ANQGSEA. CDR3 coding DNA: TGCAGCACGAGGGGGGGAGGGGGAACACCAGATACGCAGTATTTT. Its protein is CSTRGGGGTPDTQYF.

This clonotype was counted many times. V and J are TRBV5-6 and TRBJ2-1; D remains ambiguous. Trimming took 1 base from V and 13 from J, leaving 9 bases between them. The CDR3 runs 11 residues. Germline loops: CDR1 SGHDT, CDR2 YYEEEE. The CDR3 DNA sequence: TGTGCCAGCAGCTTGATGACTTTACAGTTCTTC. Residues: CASSLMTLQFF.

The chain couples TRBV30 to TRBJ1-5; D unclear. The V gene lost 0 bases and the J gene lost 3 bases, with 12 bases spanning the gap. This CDR3 is built from 15 residues. Germline loops: CDR1 GTSNPN, CDR2 SVGIG (reference sequence). The CDR3 DNA follows: TGTGCCTGGAGTGTATCGGACCTAGTCAATCAGCCCCAGCATTTT. It translates to CAWSVSDLVNQPQHF.

Details on this clonotype: At one end, the junction sequence differs from germline, possibly due to a read error. The V gene is TRBV20-1, the J gene TRBJ2-5; D may be TRBD1 or TRBD2 (5 bases each). The germline V gene has CDR1 DFQATT and CDR2 SNEGSKA (reference sequence). The CDR3 extends over 16 amino acids. This CDR3 reads CSARDTGLGHQETQNF. The CDR3 region has the DNA TGCAGTGCTAGAGATACGGGGCTGGGGCACCAAGAGACCCAGAACTTC.

Ten or more counts support this clonotype. The chain employs TRBV12-3 or TRBV12-4 and TRBJ1-2; possibly TRBD1 for D (5 bases). Trimming shortened V by 5 bases and J by 8 bases, and 18 bases separated the two germline ends. The CDR3 covers 14 residues. CDR3 DNA sequence: TGTGCCAGCAGTCCCACCGGGGGTGGGAGAGGCTACACCTTC. Amino acid sequence: CASSPTGGGRGYTF.

This chain connects TRBV9 to TRBJ2-5, with D possibly TRBD1 on 6 matching bases. The CDR3 contains 15 residues. The V end was cut by 2 bases, the J end by 3 bases, with 14 bases between. Per germline, CDR1 SGDLS and CDR2 YYNGEE. This chain's CDR3 is CASSVGAAPKETQYF. Written as DNA, the CDR3 is TGTGCCAGCAGCGTGGGGGCCGCTCCAAAAGAGACCCAGTACTTC.

This clonotype was recorded many times. The chain couples TRBV29-1 to TRBJ2-5; D is ambiguous. The CDR3 loop spans 10 amino acids. Trimming stripped 2 bases from V and 4 bases from J, with 2 bases between. Germline V lookup: CDR1 SQVTM, CDR2 ANQGSEA. CDR3 in amino acids: CSVERETQYF. CDR3 in DNA: TGCAGCGTTGAACGAGAGACCCAGTACTTC.

This sequence joins TRBV9 and TRBJ2-5, with TRBD1 identical over 8 bases. CDR3 size: 15 residues. Germline V lookup: CDR1 SGDLS, CDR2 YYNGEE. J was trimmed by 6 bases and V by 4 bases; bases with no gene match: 11. The CDR3 coding sequence is TGTGCCAGCAGCCCGCGGACAGGGTTGGTGCAGACCCAGTACTTC. Its protein product is CASSPRTGLVQTQYF.

This chain uses TRBV7-9 with TRBJ2-2; weak D call: TRBD2 (5 bases). The ends were cut back, 5 bases at V and 0 bases at J, with 16 bases in the middle. Per the germline V gene, CDR1 is SEHNR and CDR2 is FQNEAQ (reference sequence). CDR3 length equals 17 residues. Written as DNA, the CDR3 is TGTGCCAGCAGCCTTCGCCGGGGTCGTGCGAACACCGGGGAGCTGTTTTTT. Its translation is CASSLRRGRANTGELFF.

The J gene is TRBJ1-1, the V gene TRBV9; D gene unclear. The CDR3 has 14 amino acids. V was cut by 2 bases and J by 5 bases, with 13 bases left in between. Germline V gives CDR1 SGDLS, CDR2 YYNGEE. CDR3 nucleotide sequence: TGTGCCAGCAGCGTCCGGGCTGCGGGTACTGAAGCTTTCTTT. Its protein product is CASSVRAAGTEAFF.

This rearrangement joins TRBV2 to TRBJ1-1; TRBD1 might be the D (6 bases). This CDR3 comprises 14 residues. Germline CDR1 reads SNHLY; CDR2 reads FYNNEI. V gave up 6 bases and J gave up 8 bases, with 19 bases separating them. CDR3 protein: CASRVPLTGTEAFF. As DNA, the CDR3 is TGTGCCAGCAGGGTGCCCTTGACCGGGACAGAAGCTTTCTTT.